What follows describes a single T cell receptor (beta chain). Random hexamers served to reverse transcribe roughly 0.5 to 1 ug RNA. TCRdb processed the immunoSEQ multiplex PCR reads anew with MiXCR; each CDR3 protein has one entry. Altogether 200,000 to 250,000 distinct CDR3 sequences are present, 92% being singletons, with the ten largest covering approximately 0.13%. The sample comes from a study of CD8 T cells in Susac syndrome. Material: CD8+ T cells from PBMCs. This sequence was found in a human donor with multiple sclerosis.

The CDR3: CATEDGTYEQYF. The CDR3 DNA follows: TGTGCCACTGAGGACGGAACCTACGAGCAGTACTTC. The rearrangement joins TRBV19 to TRBJ2-7; D call uncertain. This CDR3 is built from 12 residues. Trimming took off 10 bases at V and 2 bases at J, with 12 bases between the two ends. Per the germline V gene, CDR1 is LNHDA and CDR2 is SQIVND (reference sequence).